The T cell receptor (beta chain) under discussion was sequenced for a study of a mutant IDH1 vaccine in newly diagnosed glioma. About the study: Sex distribution of treated patients was around 62% male and about 38% female; mean age was about 40 years. Prior therapy was radiotherapy, temozolomide, or both; most received both. Study-wide points: Whatever changes occurred in top peripheral T cell clonotypes seemed unrelated to pseudoprogression.

The germline V and J ends were trimmed by 10 bases and 2 bases, with 14 bases remaining between them. The CDR3 is 13 amino acids. The germline gives CDR1 LNHDA, CDR2 SQIVND (reference sequence). TCRdb keeps only in-frame clones here, not all; method: immunoSEQ multiplex PCR. The sample records some 95,000 clones, around 80% being singletons. Time point in this sample: baseline, week 1 (first vaccination visit). Specified treatment: pre-vaccination baseline after standard-of-care therapy. The donors' diagnosis was new WHO grade 3 or 4 astrocytoma that was IDH1-mutant and ATRX-lost. As for this clone: What it binds is unknown.

The origin of this receptor is a man aged 35-49 years with glioma. Sequenced here: PBMCs, sampled from a glioma patient treated with radiotherapy, temozolomide or both. This chain joins TRBV19 and TRBJ1-2; D possibly corresponds to TRBD1 (5 bases). The CDR3 nucleotides are TGTGCCACTCAACAAGGACAAAACTATGGCTACACCTTC. It specifies CATQQGQNYGYTF.